The clone carrying this T cell receptor (beta chain) was observed a handful of times. The sample originates from a study of T cell repertoires in cytomegalovirus infection. Across the whole study: Both CMV infection and a matching HLA type were indicated by public TCR beta signatures.

TCRdb reprocessed the reads with MiXCR, giving one entry per CDR3 protein. The table includes almost 550,000 distinct CDR3 sequences, approximately 16% detected once. Germline assignment: CDR1 MDHEN and CDR2 SYDVKM. The CDR3 is 13 residues long. The ends were cut back, 10 bases at V and 7 bases at J, with 19 bases in the middle. The sample taken for sequencing was CD8+ T cells from PBMCs. This sequence was found in a human donor in good health (CMV status not recorded). Some clones in this sample may be carry-over from other donors' samples. V gene TRBV28 combines with J gene TRBJ1-2; possible D gene TRBD1, 5 bases. This CDR3 reads CATRGQGRAGYTF. In DNA, the CDR3 is TGTGCCACCCGTGGCCAGGGAAGGGCTGGCTACACCTTC.